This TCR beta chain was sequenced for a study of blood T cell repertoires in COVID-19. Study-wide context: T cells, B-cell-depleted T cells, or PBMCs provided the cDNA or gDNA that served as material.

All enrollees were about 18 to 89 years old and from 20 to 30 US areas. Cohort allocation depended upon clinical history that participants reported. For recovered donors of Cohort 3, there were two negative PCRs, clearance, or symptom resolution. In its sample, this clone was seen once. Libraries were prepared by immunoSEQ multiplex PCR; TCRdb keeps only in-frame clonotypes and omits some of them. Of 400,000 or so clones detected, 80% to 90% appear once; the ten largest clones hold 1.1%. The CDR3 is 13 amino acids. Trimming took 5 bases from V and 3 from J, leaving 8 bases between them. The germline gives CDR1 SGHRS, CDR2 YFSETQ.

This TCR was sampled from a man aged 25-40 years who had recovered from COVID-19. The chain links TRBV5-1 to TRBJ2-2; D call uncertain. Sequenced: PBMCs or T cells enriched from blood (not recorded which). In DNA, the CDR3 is TGCGCCAGCAGTTATGTAGACACCGGGGAGCTGTTTTTT. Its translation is CASSYVDTGELFF.